The source of this TCR beta chain is a study of blood T cell repertoires in COVID-19. In germline, CDR1 is MDHEN, CDR2 SYDVKM. Trimming cost V 6 bases and J 12 bases, with 17 bases left between them. CDR3 length: 12 residues. The table came from immunoSEQ multiplex PCR; TCRdb's copy has only in-frame clones and leaves some out. This table has roughly 100,000 clones, roughly 72% appearing once. This TCR was sampled from a man older than 75 with acute or convalescent COVID-19. The sample comprised peripheral blood. V is TRBV28 and J is TRBJ1-1; D call uncertain. The CDR3 nucleotides read TGTGCCAGCAGCCCAGGTCGACCGGGGACTTTCTTT. Its translation: CASSPGRPGTFF.